These T cell receptor beta chains were read from a single sample in a study of control samples from healthy donors and cancer patients. Sequenced by immunoSEQ multiplex PCR; TCRdb stores in-frame clones only, minus some. The sample consists of 80,000 or so clones, less than 95% of them appearing once. Sequencing was done on a sample of blood. These receptors were obtained from a woman in her thirties or forties in good health. Each CDR3 is given with its conserved first and last residue. The D gene is left open where the match is weak. Size values are once, few and many counts, or a class for expanded clones, and some rows have none.

>TRBV3-1/TRBV3-2|-|TRBJ2-1|-|14
TGTGCCAGCAGCCAGAACCCGGGGGCGAATGAGCAGTTCTTC
CASSQNPGANEQFF
>TRBV28|-|TRBJ1-2|-|13
TGTGCCAGCAGTTTGACGGTCAACTATGGCTACACCTTC
CASSLTVNYGYTF
>TRBV7-8|once|TRBJ1-6|-|12
TGTGCCAGCAGCTCTAGAGGTTCACCCCTCCACTTT
CASSSRGSPLHF
>TRBV2|-|TRBJ2-2|-|13
TGTGCCAGCAGTGGGACTGTGACCGGGGAGCTGTTTTTT
CASSGTVTGELFF
>TRBV3-1/TRBV3-2|-|TRBJ2-3|-|14
TGTGCCAGCAAAGGTCCGTTAGACTCCAATACGCAGTATTTT
CASKGPLDSNTQYF
>TRBV5-4|-|TRBJ2-2|-|14
TGTGCCATATCACAGCCGACGAACACCGGGGAGCTGTTTTTT
CAISQPTNTGELFF
>TRBV6-5|-|TRBJ1-4|-|15
TGTGCCAGCAGTTACCTGACAGCAACTAATGAAAAACTGTTTTTT
CASSYLTATNEKLFF
>TRBV2|-|TRBJ2-5|-|15
TGTGCCAGCAGTGAAGGAGACCTAAGGGAAGAGACCCAGTACTTC
CASSEGDLREETQYF
>TRBV29-1|-|TRBJ1-1|TRBD1|16
TGCAGCGTTGCCCCCGGACAGGGAGGAGTAAACACTGAAGCTTTCTTT
CSVAPGQGGVNTEAFF
>TRBV9|once|TRBJ1-2|-|14
TGTGCCAGCAGCCAGGCAGGGGATTACTATGGCTACACCTTC
CASSQAGDYYGYTF
>TRBV28|-|TRBJ1-1|-|11
TGTGCCAGCAGCACCCCCACTGAAGCTTTCTTT
CASSTPTEAFF
>TRBV11-2|-|TRBJ2-7|-|18
TGTGCCAGCAGCCCCCTCCGAGGCGAAGCACGCCTCAGGAACGAGCAGTACTTC
CASSPLRGEARLRNEQYF
>TRBV5-1|-|TRBJ2-2|-|11
TGCGCCAGCAGCCCTGGCGGGGAGCTGTTTTTT
CASSPGGELFF
>TRBV4-3|-|TRBJ2-7|-|15
TGCGCCAGCAGCCCGAATTGGGGGGCCTCCTACGAGCAGTACTTC
CASSPNWGASYEQYF
>TRBV19|-|TRBJ1-1|TRBD1|12
TGTGCCAGTAGGATGGGACAGACTGAAGCTTTCTTT
CASRMGQTEAFF
>TRBV2|once|TRBJ1-1|-|13
TGTGCCAGCCGGAGACAAGGGGCGGTGGAAGCTTTCTTT
CASRRQGAVEAFF
>TRBV5-4|-|TRBJ1-1|-|13
TGTGCCAGCAGCGAGTGGGGGAACACTGAAGCTTTCTTT
CASSEWGNTEAFF
>TRBV3-1/TRBV3-2|-|TRBJ2-3|-|15
TGTGCCAGCAGCCAAGATCCCGACTACGGAGATACGCAGTATTTT
CASSQDPDYGDTQYF
>TRBV5-5|-|TRBJ2-5|-|13
TGTGCCAGCAGCTTGGGACACGGGGAGACCCAGTACTTC
CASSLGHGETQYF
>TRBV7-9|-|TRBJ1-4|TRBD1|15
TGTGCCAGCAGCTCGACAGGGCGGCTATCTGAAAAACTGTTTTTT
CASSSTGRLSEKLFF
>TRBV28|-|TRBJ2-2|TRBD1|17
TGTGCCAGCAGTCCCCGAATCGGACAGGTACCTACCGGGGAGCTGTTTTTT
CASSPRIGQVPTGELFF
>TRBV29-1|-|TRBJ2-7|TRBD2|14
TGCAGCGTTGTGGTAGCGGGCCTTTCCTACGAGCAGTACTTC
CSVVVAGLSYEQYF
>TRBV2|-|TRBJ2-7|-|10
TGTGCCAGCAGTGGCGGAGAGCAGTACTTC
CASSGGEQYF
>TRBV2|-|TRBJ1-6|-|13
TGTGCCAGCAGGGACTTTGGTAATTCACCCCTCCACTTT
CASRDFGNSPLHF
>TRBV12-3/TRBV12-4|-|TRBJ1-2|-|13
TGTGCCAGCAGTAACAGGATCGGCTATGGCTACACCTTC
CASSNRIGYGYTF
>TRBV28|-|TRBJ1-6|TRBD1|16
TGTGCCAGCAGTGCCCCGGGACAGATGATGCGTTCACCCCTCCACTTT
CASSAPGQMMRSPLHF
>TRBV14|-|TRBJ2-1|TRBD2|17
TGTGCCAGCAGCCAAGAAGGTAGCGGGAGGGCCTACAATGAGCAGTTCTTC
CASSQEGSGRAYNEQFF
>TRBV5-1|-|TRBJ2-7|TRBD1|15
TGCGCCAGCAGCTTGACCGGGACAGGGACTGACGAGCAGTACTTC
CASSLTGTGTDEQYF
>TRBV4-1|-|TRBJ2-1|-|18
TGCGCCAGCAGCCAAGATATAGAGGGGGGGTACTCCTACAATGAGCAGTTCTTC
CASSQDIEGGYSYNEQFF
>TRBV10-2|few|TRBJ2-5|-|13
TGCGCCAGCAGTGCTCAGCCCCAAGAGACCCAGTACTTC
CASSAQPQETQYF
>TRBV29-1|-|TRBJ2-2|-|15
TGCAGCGCGTTTACCGGGACGGCGAACACCGGGGAGCTGTTTTTT
CSAFTGTANTGELFF
>TRBV6-5|-|TRBJ1-3|-|14
TGTGCCACCGGCGTGGGGGACGCTGGAAACACCATATATTTT
CATGVGDAGNTIYF
>TRBV10-3|-|TRBJ2-5|TRBD2|16
TGTGCCATCAGTGGCGATAGCGGGGAGTGGTTAGAGACCCAGTACTTC
CAISGDSGEWLETQYF